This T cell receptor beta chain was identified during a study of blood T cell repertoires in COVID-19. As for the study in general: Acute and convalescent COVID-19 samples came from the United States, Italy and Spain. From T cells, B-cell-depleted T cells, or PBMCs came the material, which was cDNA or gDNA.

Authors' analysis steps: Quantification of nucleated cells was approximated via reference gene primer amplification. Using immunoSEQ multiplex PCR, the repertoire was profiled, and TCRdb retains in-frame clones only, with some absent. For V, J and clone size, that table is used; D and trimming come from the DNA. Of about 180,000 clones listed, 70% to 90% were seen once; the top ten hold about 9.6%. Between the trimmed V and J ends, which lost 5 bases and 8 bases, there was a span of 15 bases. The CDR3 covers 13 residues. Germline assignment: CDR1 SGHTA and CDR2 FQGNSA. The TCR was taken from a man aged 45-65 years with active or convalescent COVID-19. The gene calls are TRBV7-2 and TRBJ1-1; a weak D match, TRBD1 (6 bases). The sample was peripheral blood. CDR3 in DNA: TGTGCCAGCAGCATATATGTACAGGGCGAAGCTTTCTTT. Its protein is CASSIYVQGEAFF.